Below, 2 T cell receptor beta chains from the same sample are listed, as sequenced in a study of neurological immune-mediated disorders. Time point described: longitudinal time-point 2. A single record per CDR3 protein comes from TCRdb applying MiXCR to the 5' RACE reads. The sample consists of tens of thousands of distinct CDR3 sequences, around a tenth of them appearing once. The sequencing input was PBMCs. The source of these receptors is a man in his thirties or forties in good health.

Ten or more counts support this clonotype. The V call is TRBV4-2, the J call TRBJ2-7; 8 positions match TRBD1. The CDR3 has 16 amino acids. Per the germline V gene, CDR1 is LGHNA and CDR2 is YNFKEQ. Trimming took 1 base from V and 1 from J; bases not matched to a gene: 6. CDR3 DNA sequence: TGTGCCAGCAGCCAAGCACAGGGGGACCTGTCCTACGAGCAGTACTTC. It specifies CASSQAQGDLSYEQYF.

In this sample, this clonotype turned up many times. This CDR3 reads CASSRTSNTEAFF. The CDR3 DNA is TGTGCCAGCAGCCGGACATCTAACACTGAAGCTTTCTTT. The chain combines TRBV3-1 with TRBJ1-1; possibly TRBD1 for D (5 bases). The CDR3 has 13 residues. Trimming left V 4 bases short and J 2 bases short, with 8 bases between. From germline, CDR1 is LGHDT and CDR2 YNNKEL (reference sequence).